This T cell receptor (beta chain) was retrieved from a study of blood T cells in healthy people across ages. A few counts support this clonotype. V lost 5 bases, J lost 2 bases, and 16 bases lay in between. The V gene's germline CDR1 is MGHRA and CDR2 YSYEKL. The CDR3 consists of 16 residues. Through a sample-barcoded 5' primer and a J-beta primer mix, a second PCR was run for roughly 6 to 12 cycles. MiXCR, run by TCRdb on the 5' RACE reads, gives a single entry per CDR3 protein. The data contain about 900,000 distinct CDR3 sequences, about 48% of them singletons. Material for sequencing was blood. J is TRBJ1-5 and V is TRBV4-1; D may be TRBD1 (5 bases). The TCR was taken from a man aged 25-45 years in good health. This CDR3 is CASSEVGGDGNQPQHF. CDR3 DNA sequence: TGCGCCAGCAGCGAGGTGGGGGGGGACGGCAATCAGCCCCAGCATTTT.